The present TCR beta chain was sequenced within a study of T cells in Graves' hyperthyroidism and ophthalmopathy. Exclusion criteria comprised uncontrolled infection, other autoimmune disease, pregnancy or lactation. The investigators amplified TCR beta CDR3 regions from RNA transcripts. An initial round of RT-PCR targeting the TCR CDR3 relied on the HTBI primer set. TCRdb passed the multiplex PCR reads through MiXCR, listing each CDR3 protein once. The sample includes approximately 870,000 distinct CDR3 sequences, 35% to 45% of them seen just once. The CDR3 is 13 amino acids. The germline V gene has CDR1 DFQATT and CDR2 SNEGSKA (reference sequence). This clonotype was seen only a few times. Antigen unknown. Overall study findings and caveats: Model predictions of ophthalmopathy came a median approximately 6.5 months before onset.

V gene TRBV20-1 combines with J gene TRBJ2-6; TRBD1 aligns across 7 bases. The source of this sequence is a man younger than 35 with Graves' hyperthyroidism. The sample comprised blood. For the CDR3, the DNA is TGCAGGGCAACAGGGGATGGGGCCAACGTCCTGACTTTC. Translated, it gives CRATGDGANVLTF.